This T cell receptor beta chain was retrieved from a study of technical replicates of blood from a few donors. Method: immunoSEQ multiplex PCR; TCRdb's copy keeps in-frame clones and lacks some. The sample consists of roughly 57,000 clones, about 95% of them appearing once. CDR1 and CDR2 (germline): MRHNA, SNTAGT. The V and J ends lost 7 bases and 4 bases respectively, with 23 bases between them. The CDR3 consists of 16 residues. The receptor was derived from a human donor in good health. Some clones in this sample may be carry-over from other donors' samples. Sequenced sample: PBMCs. This sequence joins TRBV6-4 and TRBJ2-7, with D possibly matching TRBD2 (5 bases). The CDR3 DNA reads as TGTGCCAGCATCTGTCGGACTCGGCGGAGTAATTACGAGCAGTACTTC. Translated, it gives CASICRTRRSNYEQYF.